This T cell receptor beta chain originates from a study of a mutant IDH1 vaccine in newly diagnosed glioma. Turning to the study itself: Vaccination began 4-6 weeks post radiotherapy alone, or with temozolomide cycles.

Noted time point: week 5, during vaccination. Alongside topical imiquimod, each dose of vaccine comprised 300 ug of mutant IDH1 20-mer peptide. Data came from immunoSEQ multiplex PCR; TCRdb stores just in-frame clones and leaves some out. The data hold more than 40,000 clones, with just under 80% observed a single time. This clone was seen just once. The target antigen is unknown. The V end was cut by 5 bases, the J end by 0 bases, with 10 bases between. Germline values: CDR1 MNHEY, CDR2 SVGAGI. The CDR3 contains 15 residues. This chain links TRBV6-5 with TRBJ1-4; D gene unclear. The receptor was derived from a woman aged 40 to 55 with glioma. Sequencing was performed on PBMCs, taken from a glioma patient whose treatment included an IDH1 peptide vaccine. In DNA, the CDR3 is TGTGCCAGCAGTCAGGTTGCGGCAACTAATGAAAAACTGTTTTTT. It yields the protein CASSQVAATNEKLFF.